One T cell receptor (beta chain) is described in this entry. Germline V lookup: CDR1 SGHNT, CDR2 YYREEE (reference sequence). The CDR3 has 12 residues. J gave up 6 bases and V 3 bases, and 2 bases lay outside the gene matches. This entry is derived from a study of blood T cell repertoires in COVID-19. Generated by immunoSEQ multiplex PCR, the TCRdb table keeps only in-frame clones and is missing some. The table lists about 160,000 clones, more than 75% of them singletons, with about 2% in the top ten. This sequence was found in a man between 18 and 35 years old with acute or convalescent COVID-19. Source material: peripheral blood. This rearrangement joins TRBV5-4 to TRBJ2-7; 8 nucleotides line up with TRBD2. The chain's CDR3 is CASSSTSVEQYF. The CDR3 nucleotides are TGTGCCAGCAGCTCGACTAGCGTCGAGCAGTACTTC.